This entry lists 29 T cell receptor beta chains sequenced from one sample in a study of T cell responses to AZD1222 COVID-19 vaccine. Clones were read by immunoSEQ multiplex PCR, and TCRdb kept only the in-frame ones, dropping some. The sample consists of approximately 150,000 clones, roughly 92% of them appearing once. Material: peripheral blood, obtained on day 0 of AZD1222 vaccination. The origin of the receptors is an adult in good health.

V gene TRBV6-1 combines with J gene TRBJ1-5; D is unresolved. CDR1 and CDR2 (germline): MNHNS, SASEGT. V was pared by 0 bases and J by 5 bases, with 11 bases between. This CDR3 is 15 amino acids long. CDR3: CASSEAVTVYQPQHF. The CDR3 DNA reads TGTGCCAGCAGTGAAGCCGTGACGGTTTATCAGCCCCAGCATTTT.

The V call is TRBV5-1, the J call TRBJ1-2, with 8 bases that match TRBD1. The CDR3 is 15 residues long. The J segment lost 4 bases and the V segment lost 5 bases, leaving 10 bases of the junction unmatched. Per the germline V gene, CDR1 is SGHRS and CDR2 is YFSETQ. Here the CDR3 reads CASRGTTGDSYGYTF. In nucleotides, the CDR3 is TGCGCCAGCAGGGGGACGACAGGGGATAGCTATGGCTACACCTTC.

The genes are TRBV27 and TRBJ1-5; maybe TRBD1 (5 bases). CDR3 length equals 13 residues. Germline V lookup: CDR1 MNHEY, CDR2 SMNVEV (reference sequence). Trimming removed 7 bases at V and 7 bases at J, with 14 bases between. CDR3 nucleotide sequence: TGTGCCAGCAAATTAGGGGTGGGACAGCCCCAGCATTTT. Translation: CASKLGVGQPQHF.

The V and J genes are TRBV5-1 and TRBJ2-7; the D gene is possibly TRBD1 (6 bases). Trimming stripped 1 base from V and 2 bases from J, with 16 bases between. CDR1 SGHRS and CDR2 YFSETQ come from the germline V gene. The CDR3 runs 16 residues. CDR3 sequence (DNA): TGCGCCAGCAGCTTGACTACCGGGACAAATACCTACGAGCAGTACTTC. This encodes CASSLTTGTNTYEQYF.

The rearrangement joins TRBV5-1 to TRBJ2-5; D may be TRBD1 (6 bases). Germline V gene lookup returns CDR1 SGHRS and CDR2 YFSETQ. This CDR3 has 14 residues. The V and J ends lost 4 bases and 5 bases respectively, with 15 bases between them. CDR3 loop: CASSPNRDRETQYF. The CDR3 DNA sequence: TGCGCCAGCAGCCCCAACAGGGATCGGGAGACCCAGTACTTC.

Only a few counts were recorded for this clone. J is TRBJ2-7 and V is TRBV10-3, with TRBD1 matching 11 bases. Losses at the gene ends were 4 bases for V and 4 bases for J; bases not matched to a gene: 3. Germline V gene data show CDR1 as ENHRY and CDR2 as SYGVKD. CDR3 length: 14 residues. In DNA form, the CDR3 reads TGTGCCATCAGTGGGACAGGGGGCCAGTACGAGCAGTACTTC. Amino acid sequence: CAISGTGGQYEQYF.

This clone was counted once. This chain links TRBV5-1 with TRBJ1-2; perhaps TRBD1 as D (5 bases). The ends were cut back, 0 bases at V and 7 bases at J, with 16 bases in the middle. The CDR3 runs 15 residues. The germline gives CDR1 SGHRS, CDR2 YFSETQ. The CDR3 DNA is TGCGCCAGCAGCTTGGGGCAGGGACCCTCATTTGGCTACACCTTC. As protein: CASSLGQGPSFGYTF.

The DNA of the CDR3 is TGTGCCAGCAGTGAATTAGGGGACGGCAAAAACATTCAGTACTTC. Amino acids: CASSELGDGKNIQYF. The rearrangement uses TRBV25-1 and TRBJ2-4; TRBD1 or TRBD2 may be the D gene (5 bases each). V lost 1 base to trimming and J lost 3 bases, with 10 bases between them. The CDR3 is 15 residues long. Germline CDR1 and CDR2: MGHDK and SYGVNS. The entire variable domain, with the rest obtained from reference TRBV25-1 and TRBJ2-4, is as follows: EADIYQTPRYLVIGTGKKITLECSQTMGHDKMYWYQQDPGMELHLIHYSYGVNSTEKGDLSSESTVSRIRTEHFPLTLESARPSHTSQYLCASSELGDGKNIQYFGAGTRLSVL.

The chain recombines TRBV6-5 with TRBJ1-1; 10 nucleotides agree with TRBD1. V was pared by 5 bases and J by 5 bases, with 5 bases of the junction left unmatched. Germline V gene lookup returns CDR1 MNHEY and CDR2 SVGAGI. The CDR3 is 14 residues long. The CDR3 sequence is CASSTTGGVTEAFF. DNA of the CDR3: TGTGCCAGCAGTACGACAGGGGGCGTTACTGAAGCTTTCTTT.

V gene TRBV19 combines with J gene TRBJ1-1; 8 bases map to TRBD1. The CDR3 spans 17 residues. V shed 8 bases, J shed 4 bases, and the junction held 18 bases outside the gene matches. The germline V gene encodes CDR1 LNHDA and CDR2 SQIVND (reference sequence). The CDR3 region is CASRTLSRTGWSTEAFF. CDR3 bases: TGTGCCAGTCGGACACTAAGCAGGACAGGGTGGAGCACTGAAGCTTTCTTT.

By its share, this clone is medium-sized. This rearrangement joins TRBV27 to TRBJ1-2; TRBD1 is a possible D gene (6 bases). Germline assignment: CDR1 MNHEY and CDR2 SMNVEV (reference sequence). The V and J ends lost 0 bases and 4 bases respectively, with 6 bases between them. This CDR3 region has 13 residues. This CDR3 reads CASSLSTGYGYTF. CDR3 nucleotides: TGTGCCAGCAGTTTATCGACAGGCTATGGCTACACCTTC.

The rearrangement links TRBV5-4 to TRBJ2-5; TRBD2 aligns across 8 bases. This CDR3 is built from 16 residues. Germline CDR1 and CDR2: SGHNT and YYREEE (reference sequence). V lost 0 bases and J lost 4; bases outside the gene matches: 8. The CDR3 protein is CASSLGPTTSGETQYF. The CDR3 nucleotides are TGTGCCAGCAGCTTGGGACCCACCACTAGCGGAGAGACCCAGTACTTC.

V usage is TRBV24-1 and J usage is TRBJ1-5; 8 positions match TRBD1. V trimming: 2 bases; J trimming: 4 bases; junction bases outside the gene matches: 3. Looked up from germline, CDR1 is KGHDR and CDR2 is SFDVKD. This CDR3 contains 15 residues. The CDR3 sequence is CATSDSTGGNQPQHF. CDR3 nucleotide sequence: TGTGCCACCAGTGATTCTACAGGGGGGAATCAGCCCCAGCATTTT.

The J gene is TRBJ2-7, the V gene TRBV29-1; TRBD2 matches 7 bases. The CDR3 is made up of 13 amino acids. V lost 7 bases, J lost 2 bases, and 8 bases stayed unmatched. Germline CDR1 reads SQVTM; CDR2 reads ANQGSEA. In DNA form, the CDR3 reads TGCAGCGCCCTGGCTAGCGGACCCTACGAGCAGTACTTC. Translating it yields CSALASGPYEQYF.

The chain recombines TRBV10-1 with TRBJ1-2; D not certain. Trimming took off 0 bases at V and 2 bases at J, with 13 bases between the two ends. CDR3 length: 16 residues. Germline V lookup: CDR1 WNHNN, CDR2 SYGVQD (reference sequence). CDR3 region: CASSESTMAPNYGYTF. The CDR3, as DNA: TGCGCCAGCAGTGAGTCGACTATGGCCCCCAACTATGGCTACACCTTC.

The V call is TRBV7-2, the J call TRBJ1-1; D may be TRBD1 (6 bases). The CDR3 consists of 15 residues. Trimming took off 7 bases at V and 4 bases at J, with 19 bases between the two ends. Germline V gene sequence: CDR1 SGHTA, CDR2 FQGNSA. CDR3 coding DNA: TGTGCCAGCACCCAGGGGTCCCGGCGGGGCACTGAAGCTTTCTTT. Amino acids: CASTQGSRRGTEAFF.

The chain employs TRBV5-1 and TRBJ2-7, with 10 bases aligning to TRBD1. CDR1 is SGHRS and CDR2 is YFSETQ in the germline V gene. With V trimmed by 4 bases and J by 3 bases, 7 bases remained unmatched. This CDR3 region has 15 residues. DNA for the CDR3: TGCGCCAGCAGCCCGGGACAGGGGTTCGGCTACGAGCAGTACTTC. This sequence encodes CASSPGQGFGYEQYF. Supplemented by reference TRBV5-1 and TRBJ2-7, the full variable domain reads KAGVTQTPRYLIKTRGQQVTLSCSPISGHRSVSWYQQTPGQGLQFLFEYFSETQRNKGNFPGRFSGRQFSNSRSEMNVSTLELGDSALYLCASSPGQGFGYEQYFGPGTRLTVT.

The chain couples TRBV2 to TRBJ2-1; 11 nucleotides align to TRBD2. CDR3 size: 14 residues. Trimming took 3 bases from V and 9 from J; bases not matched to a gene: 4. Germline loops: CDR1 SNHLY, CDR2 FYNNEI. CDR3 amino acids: CASSDTSGRGEQFF. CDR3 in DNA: TGTGCCAGCAGTGACACTAGCGGGAGAGGTGAGCAGTTCTTC. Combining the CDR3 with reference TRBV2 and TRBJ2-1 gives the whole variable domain EPEVTQTPSHQVTQMGQEVILRCVPISNHLYFYWYRQILGQKVEFLVSFYNNEISEKSEIFDDQFSVERPDGSNFTLKIRSTKLEDSAMYFCASSDTSGRGEQFFGPGTRLTVL.

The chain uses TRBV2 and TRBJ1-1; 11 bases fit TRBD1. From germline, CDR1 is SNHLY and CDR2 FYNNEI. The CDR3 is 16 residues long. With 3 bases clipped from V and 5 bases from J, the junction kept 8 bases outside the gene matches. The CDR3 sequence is CASSDWGTGGRTEAFF. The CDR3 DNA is TGTGCCAGCAGTGATTGGGGGACAGGGGGTCGAACTGAAGCTTTCTTT.

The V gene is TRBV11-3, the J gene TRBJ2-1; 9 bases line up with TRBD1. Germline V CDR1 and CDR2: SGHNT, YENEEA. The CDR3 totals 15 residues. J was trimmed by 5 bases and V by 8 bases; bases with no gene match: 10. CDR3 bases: TGTGCCAGCGCCATGGGACAGGGTGGGCACAATGAGCAGTTCTTC. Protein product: CASAMGQGGHNEQFF.

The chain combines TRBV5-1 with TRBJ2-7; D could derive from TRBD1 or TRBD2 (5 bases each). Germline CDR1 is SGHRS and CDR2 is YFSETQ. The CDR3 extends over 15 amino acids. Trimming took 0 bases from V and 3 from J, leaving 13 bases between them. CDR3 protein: CASSLGGDAVYEQYF. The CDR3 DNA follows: TGCGCCAGCAGCTTGGGAGGGGACGCGGTCTACGAGCAGTACTTC.

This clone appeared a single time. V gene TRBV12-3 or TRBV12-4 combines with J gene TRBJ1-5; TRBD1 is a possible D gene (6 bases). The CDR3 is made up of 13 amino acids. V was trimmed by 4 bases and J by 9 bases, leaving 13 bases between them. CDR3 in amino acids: CASSYREGGPQHF. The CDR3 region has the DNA TGTGCCAGCAGTTACAGGGAGGGTGGGCCCCAGCATTTT.

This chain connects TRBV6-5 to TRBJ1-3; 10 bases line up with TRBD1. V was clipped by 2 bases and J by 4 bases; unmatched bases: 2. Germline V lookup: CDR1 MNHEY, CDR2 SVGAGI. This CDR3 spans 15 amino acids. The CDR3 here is CASSYGTGAGNTIYF. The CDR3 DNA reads TGTGCCAGCAGTTACGGGACAGGGGCAGGAAACACCATATATTTT.

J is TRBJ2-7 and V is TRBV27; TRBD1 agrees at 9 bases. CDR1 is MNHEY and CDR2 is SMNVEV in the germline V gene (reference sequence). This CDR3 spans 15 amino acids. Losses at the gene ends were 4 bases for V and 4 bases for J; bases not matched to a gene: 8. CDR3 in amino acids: CASSSPRQGVYEQYF. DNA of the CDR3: TGTGCCAGCAGTTCACCCCGACAGGGGGTTTACGAGCAGTACTTC.

CDR3: CASSLVTGAVNTGELFF. For the CDR3, the DNA is TGCGCCAGCAGCTTGGTCACAGGGGCCGTGAACACCGGGGAGCTGTTTTTT. V usage is TRBV5-1 and J usage is TRBJ2-2, with 7 bases that match TRBD1. Germline assignment: CDR1 SGHRS and CDR2 YFSETQ. The CDR3 consists of 17 residues. The ends lost 0 bases at V and 1 base at J; junction bases unmatched: 6.

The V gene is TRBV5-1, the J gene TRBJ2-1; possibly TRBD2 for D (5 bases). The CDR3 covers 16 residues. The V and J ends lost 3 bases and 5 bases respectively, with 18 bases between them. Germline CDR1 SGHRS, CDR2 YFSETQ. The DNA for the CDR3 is TGCGCCAGCAGCTCGGGAATCGGGGTAAGGAACAATGAGCAGTTCTTC. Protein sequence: CASSSGIGVRNNEQFF.

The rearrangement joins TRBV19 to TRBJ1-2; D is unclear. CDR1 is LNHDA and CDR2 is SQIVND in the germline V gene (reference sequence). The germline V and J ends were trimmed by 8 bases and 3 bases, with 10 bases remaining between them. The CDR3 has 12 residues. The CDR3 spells CASAKGDYGYTF. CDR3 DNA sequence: TGTGCCAGTGCCAAGGGCGACTATGGCTACACCTTC.

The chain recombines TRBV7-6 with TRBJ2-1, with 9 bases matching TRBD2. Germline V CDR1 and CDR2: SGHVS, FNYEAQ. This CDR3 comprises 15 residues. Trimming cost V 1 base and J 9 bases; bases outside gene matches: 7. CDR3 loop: CASSLVASGMGEQFF. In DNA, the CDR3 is TGTGCCAGCAGCTTAGTAGCTAGCGGGATGGGTGAGCAGTTCTTC.

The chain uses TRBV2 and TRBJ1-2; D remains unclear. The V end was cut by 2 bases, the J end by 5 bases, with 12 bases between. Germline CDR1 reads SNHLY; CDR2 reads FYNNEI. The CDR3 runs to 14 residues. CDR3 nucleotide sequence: TGTGCCAGCAGTGAACAAGATGCTGGGTATGGCTACACCTTC. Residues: CASSEQDAGYGYTF.